Sequencing of this T cell receptor beta chain was carried out in a study of monozygotic twins with inflammatory bowel disease. The germline V gene encodes CDR1 SEHNR and CDR2 FQNEAQ (reference sequence). The CDR3 is 15 amino acids. TCRdb reanalyzed the 5' RACE reads, giving one entry per CDR3 protein sequence and no DNA. Reported are 200,000 to 250,000 distinct CDR3 sequences; the ten largest clones contain about 8%. The V call is TRBV7-9, the J call TRBJ2-1; the TCRdb call, TRBD2, lacks DNA for checking. Material for sequencing was blood. The sequence derives from a human donor with ulcerative colitis or Crohn's disease, or a healthy co-twin of an affected twin (not recorded which). CDR3: CASSPREGSYNEQFF.